This TCR beta chain was retrieved from a study of regulatory T cells in long-lasting Graves disease. The sample holds many counts of this clonotype. The junction had 6 bases not matched to a gene; V was cut back by 6 bases and J by 2 bases. CDR1 MDHEN and CDR2 SYDVKM come from the germline V gene. The CDR3 is made up of 14 amino acids. Relying on iRepertoire HTBI primers and Arm-PCR of CDR3 regions, the team built TCR beta libraries. Via MiXCR, TCRdb re-called the multiplex PCR reads, giving one row per CDR3 protein. Found here are approximately 390,000 distinct CDR3 sequences, 15% to 20% of them singletons; the top ten hold just over 20%. The time point here: newly diagnosed GD, antithyroid drugs for less than 3 months. RNA isolated from PBMCs was used to make the TCR library. The sample was also reused in another study, on T cells in Graves' hyperthyroidism and ophthalmopathy.

The receptor comes from a woman aged 18-29 years with Graves disease. The material sequenced was peripheral blood mononuclear cells (PBMCs), taken at new diagnosis, from a patient treated with antithyroid drugs. The rearrangement uses TRBV28 and TRBJ2-7; 8 bases fit TRBD1. Here the CDR3 reads CASRPWTGTYEQYF. CDR3 DNA sequence: TGTGCCAGCAGGCCATGGACAGGGACCTACGAGCAGTACTTC.